This TCR beta chain was recorded in a study of Graves' ophthalmopathy and Graves' hyperthyroidism. Study-level background: Before any treatment, peripheral blood was taken at the initial diagnosis.

From RNA, the CDR3 regions of TCR beta chains were amplified and sequenced. First-round RT-PCR with HTBI primers preceded a second-round multiplex PCR. MiXCR, run by TCRdb on the multiplex PCR reads, gives a single entry per CDR3 protein. The sample consists of about 400,000 distinct CDR3 sequences, roughly 21% of them appearing once. This clonotype was seen at least ten times. The TCR comes from a woman younger than 35 with stable Graves' hyperthyroidism. Source material: peripheral blood.

The CDR3 protein is CASSQVRLAGAYEQYF. DNA for the CDR3: TGCGCCAGCAGCCAAGTGAGACTAGCGGGAGCTTACGAGCAGTACTTC. The chain employs TRBV4-1 and TRBJ2-7; TRBD2 matches 12 bases. This CDR3 contains 16 residues. V shed 1 base, J shed 4 bases, and the junction held 5 bases outside the gene matches. CDR1 and CDR2 from the germline V gene are MGHRA and YSYEKL.